The 23 T cell receptor beta chains given below trace back to one sample, sequenced in a study of blood T cell repertoires in COVID-19. Using immunoSEQ multiplex PCR, the repertoire was profiled, and TCRdb retains in-frame clones only, with some absent. The table has about 78,000 clones, more than 75% seen once. Input material: peripheral blood. These receptors all come from a man in his forties or fifties with active or convalescent COVID-19.

This clone showed up just once. The V gene is TRBV19, the J gene TRBJ1-6; 8 bases map to TRBD1. V lost 3 bases and J lost 8; bases outside the gene matches: 0. Germline V lookup: CDR1 LNHDA, CDR2 SQIVND (reference sequence). The CDR3 is 13 residues long. The CDR3 protein is CASSMTGDSPLHF. In nucleotides, the CDR3 is TGTGCCAGTAGTATGACAGGGGATTCACCCCTCCACTTT. Supplemented by reference TRBV19 and TRBJ1-6, the full variable domain reads DGGITQSPKYLFRKEGQNVTLSCEQNLNHDAMYWYRQDPGQGLRLIYYSQIVNDFQKGDIAEGYSVSREKKESFPLTVTSAQKNPTAFYLCASSMTGDSPLHFGNGTRLTVT.

The V and J genes are TRBV20-1 and TRBJ2-3; D is uncertain. The CDR3 contains 11 residues. V was cut by 1 base and J by 5 bases, with 4 bases left in between. From germline, CDR1 is DFQATT and CDR2 SNEGSKA (reference sequence). CDR3 DNA: TGCAGTGCTAGAGTCAGAGATACGCAGTATTTT. It encodes CSARVRDTQYF.

V and J are TRBV5-6 and TRBJ1-6, with 7 bases aligning to TRBD1. V was pared by 4 bases and J by 7 bases, with 8 bases of the junction left unmatched. Germline V gives CDR1 SGHDT, CDR2 YYEEEE. CDR3 length equals 15 residues. This CDR3 reads CASSRDRDLNSPLHF. The DNA of the CDR3 is TGTGCCAGCAGCCGCGACAGGGATTTAAATTCACCCCTCCACTTT.

The chain combines TRBV5-6 with TRBJ1-1, with 11 bases fitting TRBD1. Germline values: CDR1 SGHDT, CDR2 YYEEEE. The length of the CDR3 is 14 residues. Losses at the gene ends were 4 bases for V and 4 bases for J; bases not matched to a gene: 3. The CDR3 coding sequence is TGTGCCAGCAGCACCGGGACAGGGGGCACTGAAGCTTTCTTT. It translates to CASSTGTGGTEAFF.

The CDR3 is CSASANSPLHF. CDR3 sequence (DNA): TGCAGTGCTAGTGCAAATTCACCCCTCCACTTT. The V and J genes are TRBV20-1 and TRBJ1-6; D is uncertain. This CDR3 contains 11 residues. Germline V gives CDR1 DFQATT, CDR2 SNEGSKA (reference sequence). Trimming cost V 3 bases and J 7 bases, with 4 bases left between them.

The chain employs TRBV19 and TRBJ2-7; 8 bases line up with TRBD1. The junction had 8 bases not matched to a gene; V was cut back by 4 bases and J by 0 bases. This CDR3 comprises 16 residues. The V gene's germline CDR1 is LNHDA and CDR2 SQIVND (reference sequence). The CDR3 protein is CASSKGTGVTSYEQYF. The DNA for the CDR3 is TGTGCCAGTAGTAAGGGGACAGGCGTAACCTCCTACGAGCAGTACTTC. The entire variable domain, with the rest obtained from reference TRBV19 and TRBJ2-7, is as follows: DGGITQSPKYLFRKEGQNVTLSCEQNLNHDAMYWYRQDPGQGLRLIYYSQIVNDFQKGDIAEGYSVSREKKESFPLTVTSAQKNPTAFYLCASSKGTGVTSYEQYFGPGTRLTVT.

CDR3 DNA: TGTGCCAGCAGCTCAGGGGGCGCGGGACCCGGGGAGCTGTTTTTT. Translated, it gives CASSSGGAGPGELFF. The chain is built from TRBV28 and TRBJ2-2, with TRBD1 matching over 8 bases. CDR3 length: 15 residues. Germline trimming cut 6 bases from V and 6 bases from J; bases unmatched to any gene: 9. Germline CDR1 MDHEN, CDR2 SYDVKM.

The chain uses TRBV21-1 and TRBJ2-1; TRBD2, the table's D call, was not compared with the DNA. TRBV21-1 is deemed a pseudogene. This CDR3 is built from 18 residues. The CDR3 DNA follows: TGTGCCAGCTTCTCCGGGACTAGCGGGGGGCCCACCTACAATGAGCAGTTCTTC. Translation gives CASFSGTSGGPTYNEQFF.

As for this clone: Different DNA sequences within this sample yield the same CDR3. This chain joins TRBV7-9 and TRBJ1-2; no firm D call. Trimming removed 3 bases at V and 6 bases at J, with 8 bases between. Germline V CDR1 and CDR2: SEHNR, FQNEAQ (reference sequence). The CDR3 has 12 amino acids. The CDR3 region has the DNA TGTGCCAGCAGCTTCGGAGGAGATGGCTACACCTTC. Translating gives CASSFGGDGYTF.

This clone was detected once. This chain joins TRBV6-5 and TRBJ2-1; 9 positions match TRBD2. Trimming took 2 bases from V and 3 from J; bases not matched to a gene: 5. CDR1 MNHEY and CDR2 SVGAGI come from the germline V gene. CDR3 size: 16 residues. The CDR3 region is CASSYPTSGYYNEQFF. CDR3 nucleotides: TGTGCCAGCAGTTACCCGACTAGCGGCTACTACAATGAGCAGTTCTTC.

V gene TRBV27 combines with J gene TRBJ2-1, with 8 bases matching TRBD1. Trimming at V came to 6 bases and at J to 9 bases, leaving 16 bases not matched to a gene. CDR3 length: 16 residues. Per the germline V gene, CDR1 is MNHEY and CDR2 is SMNVEV (reference sequence). CDR3 protein: CASRQPGQEGFGEQFF. DNA for the CDR3: TGTGCCAGCAGACAACCGGGACAGGAGGGATTTGGTGAGCAGTTCTTC.

The V call is TRBV18, the J call TRBJ2-3; 8 nucleotides line up with TRBD2. Per the germline V gene, CDR1 is KGHSH and CDR2 is LQKENI. With 3 bases clipped from V and 2 bases from J, the junction kept 1 base outside the gene matches. The CDR3 is 14 residues long. The CDR3, as DNA: TGTGCCAGCTCACCGCGGGGGGCCACAGATACGCAGTATTTT. Protein product: CASSPRGATDTQYF.

This clone was observed a few times. The chain recombines TRBV6-6 with TRBJ2-5; possibly TRBD2 for D (7 bases). Germline CDR1 reads MNHNY; CDR2 reads SVGAGI (reference sequence). The CDR3 loop spans 15 amino acids. Trimming took 6 bases from V and 2 from J, leaving 16 bases between them. This CDR3 reads CASSRGGGRQETQYF. Here the CDR3 DNA reads TGTGCCAGCAGCAGGGGCGGGGGTCGGCAAGAGACCCAGTACTTC.

The chain carries TRBV6-2 or TRBV6-3 and TRBJ2-5, with a tentative D call TRBD1 (5 bases). CDR1 and CDR2 (germline): MNHEY, SVGEGT. V dropped 5 bases and J dropped 2 bases, with 9 bases sitting between them. This CDR3 comprises 13 residues. The CDR3: CASSKGLQETQYF. The CDR3 coding sequence is TGTGCCAGCAGTAAGGGGTTACAAGAGACCCAGTACTTC.

The CDR3, as DNA: TGCGCCAGCAGCTTTGGACAGGGGAGGGGAGAGACCCAGTACTTC. It specifies CASSFGQGRGETQYF. The gene calls are TRBV10-2 and TRBJ2-5; TRBD1 aligns across 9 bases. The CDR3 has 15 amino acids. The V gene's germline CDR1 is WSHSY and CDR2 SAAADI. Trimming cost V 6 bases and J 4 bases; bases outside gene matches: 9.

The chain employs TRBV25-1 and TRBJ2-6; 7 bases fit TRBD1. Germline values: CDR1 MGHDK, CDR2 SYGVNS. The CDR3 has 16 residues. V lost 6 bases, J lost 0 bases, and 5 bases stayed unmatched. Here the CDR3 DNA reads TGTGCCAGCAGCCCGACAGGGATCTCTGGGGCCAACGTCCTGACTTTC. It yields the protein CASSPTGISGANVLTF.

J is TRBJ2-1 and V is TRBV9; 7 bases agree with TRBD1. There are 14 residues in the CDR3. Trimming cost V 4 bases and J 8 bases; bases outside gene matches: 9. Germline lookup yields CDR1 SGDLS and CDR2 YYNGEE. The DNA for the CDR3 is TGTGCCAGCAGCTCGATGGACAGGATGGATGAGCAGTTCTTC. Encoded protein: CASSSMDRMDEQFF. The variable domain in full, completed from reference TRBV9 and TRBJ2-1, reads DSGVTQTPKHLITATGQRVTLRCSPRSGDLSVYWYQQSLDQGLQFLIQYYNGEERAKGNILERFSAQQFPDLHSELNLSSLELGDSALYFCASSSMDRMDEQFFGPGTRLTVL.

The chain links TRBV6-5 to TRBJ1-2, with D possibly matching TRBD1 (6 bases). The CDR3 runs 15 residues. CDR1 is MNHEY and CDR2 is SVGAGI in the germline V gene. The V and J ends lost 5 bases and 5 bases respectively, with 18 bases between them. The DNA for the CDR3 is TGTGCCAGCAGTCTTTTTCGGACAGACGTTTATGGCTACACCTTC. This sequence encodes CASSLFRTDVYGYTF.

The chain links TRBV20-1 to TRBJ2-7; TRBD2 is a possible D gene (6 bases). Germline V lookup: CDR1 DFQATT, CDR2 SNEGSKA (reference sequence). The CDR3 spans 16 residues. V lost 3 bases and J lost 6, with 24 bases in between. The CDR3, as DNA: TGCAGTGCTAGTAGCCCCCCCCTACTGGAGGGAGGCGAGCAGTACGTC. Its translation is CSASSPPLLEGGEQYV.

This clone showed up just a few times. The chain uses TRBV2 and TRBJ2-2, with 7 bases identical to TRBD2. The V and J ends lost 5 bases and 1 base, in that order; junction bases with no gene match: 4. The CDR3 contains 15 residues. In germline, CDR1 is SNHLY, CDR2 FYNNEI. The CDR3 DNA sequence: TGTGCCAGCAGTCGACTAGCTCTGAACACCGGGGAGCTGTTTTTT. As protein: CASSRLALNTGELFF.

The CDR3 region is CASSTGTGGGQPQHF. The CDR3 bases are TGTGCCAGCAGCACAGGGACAGGGGGCGGTCAGCCCCAGCATTTT. The chain uses TRBV7-8 and TRBJ1-5; TRBD1 agrees at 12 bases. CDR1 is SGHVS, CDR2 FQNEAQ, per germline. The V gene end was trimmed by 5 bases and the J gene end by 6 bases; junction bases not matched to a gene: 5. The CDR3 runs to 15 residues. Full variable domain (remainder filled in from reference TRBV7-8 and TRBJ1-5): GAGVSQSPRYKVAKRGQDVALRCDPISGHVSLFWYQQALGQGPEFLTYFQNEAQLDKSGLPSDRFFAERPEGSVSTLKIQRTQQEDSAVYLCASSTGTGGGQPQHFGDGTRLSIL.

This clone has just one count. V is TRBV30 and J is TRBJ1-5; 8 nucleotides line up with TRBD1. J was trimmed by 0 bases and V by 2 bases; bases with no gene match: 9. The CDR3 is 17 amino acids. The V gene's germline CDR1 is GTSNPN and CDR2 SVGIG (reference sequence). The CDR3 is CAWSRAQGAVSNQPQHF. The CDR3 DNA is TGTGCCTGGAGTCGGGCGCAGGGGGCGGTTAGCAATCAGCCCCAGCATTTT.

The rearrangement links TRBV29-1 to TRBJ2-2, with D perhaps TRBD1 (7 bases). Trimming stripped 5 bases from V and 4 bases from J, with 14 bases between. Germline V gives CDR1 SQVTM, CDR2 ANQGSEA. This CDR3 is built from 14 residues. The chain's CDR3 is CSVQGVGGTGELFF. In DNA, the CDR3 is TGCAGCGTTCAGGGGGTCGGGGGCACCGGGGAGCTGTTTTTT.